The entry that follows covers one TCR beta chain sequence. At least ten counts were recorded for this clonotype. It lacks a known antigen. Nothing much larger sits one base from this clone, and base qualities are not available. The data belong to a study of T-cell reconstitution after alpha-beta-depleted transplantation in children (dated by TCRdb to about 2016). Concerning the study at large: T-cell immune reconstitution after TCRalphabeta/CD19-depleted allogeneic hematopoietic cell transplantation in children was quantitatively tracked in the study by means of TCR repertoire profiling. The paper's findings and limits, for the study overall: The high TCRbeta diversity at day 60 in some patients was ascribed to recipient T cells and intrathymic progenitors that had survived conditioning. About two months after transplant, the apparently early recovery of alphabetaT-cell counts reportedly depended on just several hundred clones that had expanded rapidly and came from non-depleted graft cells. Hyperexpanded clone frequencies declined over subsequent months; after one year, T-cell counts and TCRbeta diversity were mostly attributed to newly produced T cells.

The intended sense of this specimen's treatment or condition label: allogeneic hematopoietic cell transplantation with graft depleted of TCRalphabeta T cells and CD19 B cells. Transplant recipients were children who received TCRalphabeta/CD19-depleted allogeneic hematopoietic cell grafts. Its CDR3 holds 14 amino acids, cysteine through phenylalanine. Only the CDR3 DNA stays, 42 bases, in frame from base 1. From the germline V gene, CDR1 is SQVTM and CDR2 is ANQGSEA. The junction carries 15 bases between V and J, which are trimmed by 5 bases and 4 bases respectively. The library was built by means of PCR. Instrument used: Illumina HiSeq 2500. TCR library preparation used molecular barcoding, with unique molecular identifiers applied to normalize quantification of the TCRbeta repertoire. TCRdb ran its own pipeline on the public reads, namely fastp trimming at Q25 and MiXCR clone calling, and kept in-frame beta chains. Here each entry gathers all rows of one CDR3 protein and keeps the most common genes and DNA. The sample profile shows about 150,000 distinct CDR3 sequences; 11% of them were found once. The ten largest clones represent around 13% of the sample.

The sequence was collected from a boy aged 2-15 years with acute myeloid leukemia, due to receive a stem cell transplant. The sample consisted of PBMCs, taken before TCRalphabeta/CD19-depleted stem cell transplant. Rearrangement joined TRBV29-1 to TRBJ2-1, with no confident D gene call. The CDR3 protein is CSVPDPARYNEQFF. The DNA is TGCAGCGTTCCTGACCCGGCCAGGTACAATGAGCAGTTCTTC.